A single sample is the source of the 23 T cell receptor beta chains below, sequenced in a study of cytomegalovirus exposure and HLA in healthy donors. Use of 60 Vbeta and 13 Jbeta primers characterized the PCR. TCRdb keeps only in-frame clones here, not all; method: immunoSEQ multiplex PCR. The sample has 130,000 to 150,000 clones; about 75% are singletons. The source material was PBMCs. Every receptor here comes from a man younger than 30 in good health and CMV-seronegative.

This clone has more than one count but fewer than ten. The chain is built from TRBV7-8 and TRBJ1-1, with a tentative D call TRBD1 (6 bases). Between the trimmed V and J ends, which lost 1 base and 5 bases, there was a span of 8 bases. The germline V gene has CDR1 SGHVS and CDR2 FQNEAQ. The CDR3 runs 13 residues. In DNA form, the CDR3 reads TGTGCCAGCAGCTTAGGGGGGCCAACTGAAGCTTTCTTT. Protein product: CASSLGGPTEAFF.

V gene TRBV6-1 combines with J gene TRBJ2-7; 15 bases match TRBD2. The V and J ends lost 3 bases and 3 bases, in that order; junction bases with no gene match: 3. CDR1 is MNHNS and CDR2 is SASEGT in the germline V gene. This CDR3 comprises 16 residues. DNA of the CDR3: TGTGCCAGCAGTGAGGGGACTAGCGGGGGGTTCTACGAGCAGTACTTC. It is translated as CASSEGTSGGFYEQYF.

The CDR3 DNA reads as TGTGCCAGCACCACGACAGGGGCCTCCTACAATGAGCAGTTCTTC. Its protein product is CASTTTGASYNEQFF. The V and J genes are TRBV9 and TRBJ2-1; 8 nucleotides align to TRBD1. V lost 6 bases to trimming and J lost 0 bases; unmatched junction nucleotides: 5. There are 15 residues in the CDR3. Per germline, CDR1 SGDLS and CDR2 YYNGEE. The complete variable domain, with remaining parts taken from reference TRBV9 and TRBJ2-1, reads DSGVTQTPKHLITATGQRVTLRCSPRSGDLSVYWYQQSLDQGLQFLIQYYNGEERAKGNILERFSAQQFPDLHSELNLSSLELGDSALYFCASTTTGASYNEQFFGPGTRLTVL.

The chain carries TRBV6-5 and TRBJ1-2; TRBD1 might be the D (5 bases). Germline CDR1 MNHEY, CDR2 SVGAGI. This CDR3 comprises 15 residues. V was trimmed by 0 bases and J by 7 bases, leaving 15 bases between them. The DNA of the CDR3 is TGTGCCAGCAGTTACTCCGGGGGACGTAGAAGTGGCTACACCTTC. Its translation is CASSYSGGRRSGYTF.

The chain recombines TRBV5-6 with TRBJ2-1; TRBD1 is a possible D gene (8 bases). The CDR3 length is 13 residues. V gave up 5 bases and J gave up 12 bases, with 18 bases separating them. Germline CDR1 and CDR2: SGHDT and YYEEEE. Here the CDR3 DNA reads TGTGCCAGCAGTTGGGGACAGGCGGGGGTGCAGTTCTTC. Amino acid sequence: CASSWGQAGVQFF.

The chain has TRBV5-6 and TRBJ2-7, with a possible D match to TRBD2 (7 bases). Trimming took off 3 bases at V and 6 bases at J, with 19 bases between the two ends. Per the germline V gene, CDR1 is SGHDT and CDR2 is YYEEEE. The CDR3 contains 15 residues. The CDR3 spells CASSWGGGQQGEQYF. The CDR3 bases are TGTGCCAGCAGCTGGGGGGGCGGACAGCAAGGCGAGCAGTACTTC.

This sequence joins TRBV30 and TRBJ2-5; 7 bases map to TRBD1. Germline CDR1 GTSNPN, CDR2 SVGIG (reference sequence). With V trimmed by 1 base and J by 1 base, 3 bases remained unmatched. CDR3 length equals 14 residues. CDR3 in amino acids: CAWSEGTAQETQYF. The CDR3 region has the DNA TGTGCCTGGAGTGAGGGGACAGCCCAAGAGACCCAGTACTTC.

This clone was recorded only once. The chain employs TRBV7-6 and TRBJ2-2, with TRBD1 matching over 9 bases. Trimming took 4 bases from V and 3 from J; bases not matched to a gene: 6. The CDR3 loop spans 16 amino acids. From germline, CDR1 is SGHVS and CDR2 FNYEAQ. CDR3 region: CASSSTGGRHTGELFF. The DNA for the CDR3 is TGTGCCAGCAGCTCAACAGGGGGCCGGCACACCGGGGAGCTGTTTTTT.

J is TRBJ1-3 and V is TRBV5-1; D is possibly TRBD1 (6 bases). The CDR3 extends over 17 amino acids. The germline V and J ends were trimmed by 3 bases and 3 bases, with 19 bases remaining between them. CDR1 SGHRS and CDR2 YFSETQ come from the germline V gene. The CDR3 spells CASSSLPAGDVGNTIYF. The CDR3 nucleotides read TGCGCCAGCAGCTCCCTCCCGGCAGGGGATGTTGGAAACACCATATATTTT.

This chain connects TRBV5-3 to TRBJ2-7, with TRBD1 matching 7 bases. TRBV5-3 is marked as an open reading frame, function uncertain. The CDR3 length is 15 residues. Unmatched junction bases numbered 13, after V lost 4 bases and J lost 6 bases. CDR3: CARSNPTGRGREQYF. The CDR3 nucleotides are TGTGCCAGAAGCAACCCGACAGGGCGAGGACGCGAGCAGTACTTC.

V gene TRBV14 combines with J gene TRBJ2-7; 9 positions match TRBD1. The length of the CDR3 is 13 residues. Germline CDR1 reads SGHDN; CDR2 reads FVKESK. V shed 4 bases, J shed 3 bases, and the junction held 1 base outside the gene matches. The CDR3 DNA is TGTGCCAGCAGCCCGGACAGGGGCTACGAGCAGTACTTC. Its protein is CASSPDRGYEQYF.

This clone has only one observation. This chain links TRBV5-1 with TRBJ2-3; D perhaps matches TRBD2 (6 bases). Trimming shortened V by 6 bases and J by 6 bases, and 23 bases separated the two germline ends. The CDR3 has 16 residues. Germline CDR1 reads SGHRS; CDR2 reads YFSETQ. The CDR3 spells CASTVRPGLPQDTQYF. DNA for the CDR3: TGCGCCAGCACCGTTCGACCGGGACTCCCTCAGGATACGCAGTATTTT.

This clone has a single count. The chain recombines TRBV10-1 with TRBJ2-1; TRBD2 matches at 14 bases. Per the germline V gene, CDR1 is WNHNN and CDR2 is SYGVQD (reference sequence). V shed 5 bases and J 2 bases; nucleotides not matched to a gene: 8. The CDR3 runs 18 residues. In DNA, the CDR3 is TGCGCCAGCAGTCCGGGACTAGCGGGAGAAGGACCCTACAATGAGCAGTTCTTC. It yields the protein CASSPGLAGEGPYNEQFF.

This chain connects TRBV15 to TRBJ1-5, with TRBD1 matching 8 bases. The V and J ends lost 4 bases and 4 bases, in that order; junction bases with no gene match: 3. There are 14 residues in the CDR3. Germline V CDR1 and CDR2: LNHNV, YYDKDF (reference sequence). CDR3 sequence: CATSIRQGNQPQHF. DNA of the CDR3: TGTGCCACCAGCATTCGACAGGGGAATCAGCCCCAGCATTTT.

The chain recombines TRBV11-2 with TRBJ1-2; weak D call: TRBD1 (5 bases). Germline CDR1 and CDR2: SGHAT and FQNNGV. This CDR3 has 14 residues. Trimming shortened V by 3 bases and J by 6 bases, and 14 bases separated the two germline ends. In DNA form, the CDR3 reads TGTGCCAGCAGCTTGGGGCAGGGTAGAGATGGCTACACCTTC. It translates to CASSLGQGRDGYTF.

The gene calls are TRBV5-5 and TRBJ2-5; weak D call: TRBD2 (6 bases). Germline V gene sequence: CDR1 SGHKS, CDR2 YYEKEE (reference sequence). V lost 4 bases and J 5 bases, leaving 21 bases between the germline ends. The CDR3 is 16 amino acids. The CDR3 spells CASSVWRGAAKETQYF. Written as DNA, the CDR3 is TGTGCCAGCAGCGTCTGGCGGGGAGCAGCTAAGGAGACCCAGTACTTC. Variable domain in full (rest from reference TRBV5-5 and TRBJ2-5): DAGVTQSPTHLIKTRGQQVTLRCSPISGHKSVSWYQQVLGQGPQFIFQYYEKEERGRGNFPDRFSARQFPNYSSELNVNALLLGDSALYLCASSVWRGAAKETQYFGPGTRLLVL.

The sample holds a few counts of this clone. The gene calls are TRBV28 and TRBJ1-2, with TRBD1 matching over 7 bases. The V and J ends lost 5 bases and 5 bases, in that order; junction bases with no gene match: 8. CDR3 length: 14 amino acids. CDR1 and CDR2 (germline): MDHEN, SYDVKM. The CDR3 DNA is TGTGCCAGCAGTACAGACAGGGAAGGGTATGGCTACACCTTC. Amino acids: CASSTDREGYGYTF.

V is TRBV6-5 and J is TRBJ1-5; D gene unclear. The CDR3 covers 15 residues. The V and J ends lost 5 bases and 2 bases respectively, with 13 bases between them. Germline V gene sequence: CDR1 MNHEY, CDR2 SVGAGI. This CDR3 is CASSRTLSGNQPQHF. The CDR3 DNA is TGTGCCAGCAGTCGGACTCTCTCGGGCAATCAGCCCCAGCATTTT.

This chain links TRBV14 with TRBJ2-1; 7 bases line up with TRBD1. V trimming: 4 bases; J trimming: 3 bases; junction bases outside the gene matches: 6. This CDR3 is 15 amino acids long. CDR1 and CDR2 (germline): SGHDN, FVKESK. The CDR3 nucleotides read TGTGCCAGCAGCCGCCGGGACAGTGACTACAATGAGCAGTTCTTC. It specifies CASSRRDSDYNEQFF.

The count of this clone is one. The chain recombines TRBV30 with TRBJ2-1; perhaps TRBD2 as D (5 bases). This CDR3 is 17 amino acids long. Germline CDR1 is GTSNPN and CDR2 is SVGIG (reference sequence). V dropped 3 bases and J dropped 7 bases, with 25 bases sitting between them. This CDR3 is CAWSPQSGPSMGNEQFF. In nucleotides, the CDR3 is TGTGCCTGGAGCCCCCAATCTGGTCCTAGCATGGGGAATGAGCAGTTCTTC.

The rearrangement uses TRBV19 and TRBJ2-4, with D possibly matching TRBD2 (5 bases). There are 16 residues in the CDR3. Germline V lookup: CDR1 LNHDA, CDR2 SQIVND (reference sequence). Trimming took off 4 bases at V and 0 bases at J, with 13 bases between the two ends. The CDR3 reads CASSSRGKLAKNIQYF. CDR3 DNA sequence: TGTGCCAGTAGTAGTCGGGGTAAACTAGCCAAAAACATTCAGTACTTC.

V usage is TRBV5-6 and J usage is TRBJ1-6, with 10 positions matching TRBD1. V dropped 4 bases and J dropped 8; count of bases not matched to a gene: 6. This CDR3 comprises 15 residues. Germline CDR1 SGHDT, CDR2 YYEEEE. The CDR3 loop reads CASSPRTGGDSPLHF. In DNA form, the CDR3 reads TGTGCCAGCAGCCCCCGGACAGGGGGGGATTCACCCCTCCACTTT.

This chain's CDR3 is CASRPITSTDTQYF. The CDR3 DNA sequence: TGTGCCAGCAGACCTATTACTAGCACAGATACGCAGTATTTT. The chain couples TRBV27 to TRBJ2-3; D is uncertain. Per the germline V gene, CDR1 is MNHEY and CDR2 is SMNVEV (reference sequence). There are 14 residues in the CDR3. With 6 bases removed from V and 0 bases from J, the gap between germline ends came to 10 bases.